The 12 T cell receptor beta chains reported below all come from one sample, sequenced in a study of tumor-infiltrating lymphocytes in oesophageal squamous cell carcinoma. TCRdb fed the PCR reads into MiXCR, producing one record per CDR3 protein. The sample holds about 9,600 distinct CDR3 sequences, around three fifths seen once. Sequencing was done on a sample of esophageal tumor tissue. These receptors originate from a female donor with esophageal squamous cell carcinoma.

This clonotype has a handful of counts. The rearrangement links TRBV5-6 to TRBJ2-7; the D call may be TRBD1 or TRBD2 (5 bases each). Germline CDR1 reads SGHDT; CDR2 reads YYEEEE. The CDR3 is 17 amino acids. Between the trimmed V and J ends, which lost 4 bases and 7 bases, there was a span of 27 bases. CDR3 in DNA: TGTGCCAGCAGCCCTACCGGGGCCTCCGGGCGGATGAATGAGCAGTACTTC. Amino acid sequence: CASSPTGASGRMNEQYF. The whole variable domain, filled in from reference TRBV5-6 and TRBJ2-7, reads DAGVTQSPTHLIKTRGQQVTLRCSPKSGHDTVSWYQQALGQGPQFIFQYYEEEERQRGNFPDRFSGHQFPNYSSELNVNALLLGDSALYLCASSPTGASGRMNEQYFGPGTRLTVT.

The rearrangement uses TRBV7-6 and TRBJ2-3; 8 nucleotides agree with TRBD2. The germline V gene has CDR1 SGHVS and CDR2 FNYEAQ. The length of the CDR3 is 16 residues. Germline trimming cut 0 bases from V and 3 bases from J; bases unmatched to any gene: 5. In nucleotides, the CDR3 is TGTGCCAGCAGCTTAGCCAGCGGGGGTGGTACAGATACGCAGTATTTT. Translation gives CASSLASGGGTDTQYF.

The CDR3 bases are TGTGCCAGCAGGGGCGCCAGCCAGAACACTGAAGCTTTCTTT. This translates into CASRGASQNTEAFF. This chain joins TRBV28 and TRBJ2-3, with no clear D. The J call may be wrong; the DNA end is better matched by TRBJ1-1. The CDR3 loop spans 14 amino acids. Germline CDR1 MDHEN, CDR2 SYDVKM.

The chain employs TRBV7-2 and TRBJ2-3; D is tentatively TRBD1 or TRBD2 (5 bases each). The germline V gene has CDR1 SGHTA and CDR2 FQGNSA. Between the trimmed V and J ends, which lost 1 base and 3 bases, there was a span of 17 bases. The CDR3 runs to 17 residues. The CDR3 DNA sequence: TGTGCCAGCAGCTTAGTTTACCCGGGACCCGTGACAGATACGCAGTATTTT. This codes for CASSLVYPGPVTDTQYF.

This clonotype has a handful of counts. Written as DNA, the CDR3 is TGCAGTGCAAGCGGACTAGCGGGGGATTACAATGAGCAGTTCTTC. Protein: CSASGLAGDYNEQFF. J is TRBJ2-1 and V is TRBV20-1; 13 positions match TRBD2. The CDR3 runs to 15 residues. Trimming removed 6 bases from V and 4 bases from J; junction bases left unmatched: 6. The germline CDR1 and CDR2 sequences are DFQATT and SNEGSKA (reference sequence).

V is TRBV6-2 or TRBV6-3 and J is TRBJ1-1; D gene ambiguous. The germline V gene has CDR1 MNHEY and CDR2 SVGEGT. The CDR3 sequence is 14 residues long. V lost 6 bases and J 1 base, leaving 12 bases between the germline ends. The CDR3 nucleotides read TGTGCCAGCAGGGCCTCGACTGGGAACACTGAAGCTTTCTTT. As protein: CASRASTGNTEAFF.

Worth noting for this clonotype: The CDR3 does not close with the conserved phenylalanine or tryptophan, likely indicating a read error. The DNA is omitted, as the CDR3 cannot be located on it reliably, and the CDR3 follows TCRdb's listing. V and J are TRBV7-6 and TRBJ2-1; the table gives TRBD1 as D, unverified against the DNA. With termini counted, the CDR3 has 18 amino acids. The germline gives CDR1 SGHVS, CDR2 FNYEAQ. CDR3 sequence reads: CASSRNPGQGYDEQYFGA.

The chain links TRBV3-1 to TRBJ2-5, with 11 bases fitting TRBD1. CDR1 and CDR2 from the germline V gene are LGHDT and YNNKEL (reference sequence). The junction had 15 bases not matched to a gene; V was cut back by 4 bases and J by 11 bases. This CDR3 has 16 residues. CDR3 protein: CASSPGTGGTYNEQYF. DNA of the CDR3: TGTGCCAGCAGCCCCGGGACAGGGGGGACATACAATGAGCAGTACTTC.

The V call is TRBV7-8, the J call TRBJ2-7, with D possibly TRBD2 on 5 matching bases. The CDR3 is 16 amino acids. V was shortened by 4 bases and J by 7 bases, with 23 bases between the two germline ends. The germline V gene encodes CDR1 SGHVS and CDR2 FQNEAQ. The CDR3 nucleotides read TGTGCCAGCAGCTCCCTCCCCCTAGCAATATTGGAGGAGCAGTACTTC. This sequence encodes CASSSLPLAILEEQYF. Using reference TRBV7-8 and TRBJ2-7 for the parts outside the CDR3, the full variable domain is GAGVSQSPRYKVAKRGQDVALRCDPISGHVSLFWYQQALGQGPEFLTYFQNEAQLDKSGLPSDRFFAERPEGSVSTLKIQRTQQEDSAVYLCASSSLPLAILEEQYFGPGTRLTVT.

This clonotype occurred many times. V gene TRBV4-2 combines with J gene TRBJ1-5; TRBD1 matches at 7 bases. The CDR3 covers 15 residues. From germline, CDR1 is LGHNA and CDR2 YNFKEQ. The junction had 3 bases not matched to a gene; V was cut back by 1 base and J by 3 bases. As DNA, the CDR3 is TGTGCCAGCAGCCAAGCGGGGACAGACAATCAGCCCCAGCATTTT. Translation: CASSQAGTDNQPQHF.

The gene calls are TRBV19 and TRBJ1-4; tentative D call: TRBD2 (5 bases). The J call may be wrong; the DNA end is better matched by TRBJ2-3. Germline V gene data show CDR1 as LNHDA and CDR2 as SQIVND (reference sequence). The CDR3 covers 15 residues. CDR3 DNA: TGTGCCAGTAGTATCAGGCGAGGGAGCACAGATACGCAGTATTTT. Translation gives CASSIRRGSTDTQYF.

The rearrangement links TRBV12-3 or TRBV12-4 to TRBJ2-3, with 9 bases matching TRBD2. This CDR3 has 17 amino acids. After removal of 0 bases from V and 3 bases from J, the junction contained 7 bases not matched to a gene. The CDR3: CASSLALAGAGTDTQYF. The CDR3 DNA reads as TGTGCCAGCAGTTTAGCACTAGCGGGCGCTGGGACAGATACGCAGTATTTT.